This T cell receptor (beta chain) was documented in a study of cytomegalovirus exposure and HLA in healthy donors (dated by TCRdb to about 2017). Regarding the complete study: In an earlier analysis of some 550 of the donors, about 270 Gb of sequence data and 90 million to 120 million unique TCR beta sequences from 180 million or so T cells were reported. An early release that covered approximately 600 HLA-typed donors contained approximately 300 gigabases of sequencing data and roughly 84 million unique TCR sequences. Among the roughly 390 genotyped donors, around 81% belonged to the genetic ancestry cluster associated with self-reported Caucasian donors. The study was designed to test whether signatures of past pathogen exposure could be identified by cataloging public T cell receptors. The T cell repertoires of around 670 subjects were profiled by immunosequencing and related to cytomegalovirus serostatus. A separate validation cohort of more than 100 different subjects was used in addition to the roughly 670-subject first cohort. The study combined high-throughput TCR immunosequencing, statistical association of individual TCRs with disease status, and machine learning to predict cytomegalovirus infection status. A later analysis re-examined previously published TCR beta repertoires from 500 to 700 donors and added high-resolution HLA genotyping to investigate patterns of TCR occurrence. The later analysis used no new phenotypic data to find candidate immune exposures, relying instead on TCR beta sequences and their occurrence across donors. In an earlier analysis of 587 of the donors, high-throughput TCR beta sequencing was used to judge whether each TCR beta V gene segment behaved as functional or pseudogenic. Donor age, sex, ethnicity and CMV serostatus were compiled alongside the repertoire data. In a later genetic analysis, genome-wide SNP genotypes for about 65% of the 666 donors were used, and that subset was treated as a discovery cohort. All discovery cohort repertoires had been generated on a single sequencing platform. Both class I and class II loci were covered by HLA typing, at four-digit resolution. The number of donors typed differed by locus, with about 629-640 for A, B, C, DRB1 and DQB1, 522 for DQA1, about 610 for DPA1, and around 460 for DPB1. Because of strong linkage in the cohort, roughly five DR-DQ haplotypes were treated as single units for association and clustering. On average, roughly 240,000 unique TCR beta nucleotide sequences were sequenced per donor among some 420 genotyped donors of the cohort, with around 19% of those sequences being non-productive. The investigation overall reported the following: A total of 164 TCR beta chains were listed by the study as associated with cytomegalovirus. Because counts were too low, 15 or so rarely observed V segments, including chromosome 9 orphons, were excluded from the earlier analysis of around 590 of the donors. When HLA alleles, especially DR and DQ, strongly co-occurred, attributing TCR associations to individual alleles was difficult. Because the 87-base-pair reads could not distinguish some IMGT-functional V segments, including TRBV6-2 and TRBV6-3, those segments were excluded. CMV serostatus was the only immune exposure information available for the cohort. Because HLA typing was missing for some donors at each locus, association tests included only the typed subset. The classifier was reported to diagnose cytomegalovirus status with high specificity and sensitivity in both the original and validation cohorts. In a later analysis, the rate of TCR association differed among HLA loci, with DRB1 alleles having the most associated TCRs and HLA-C alleles having the fewest. The authors suggested that the approach could potentially be generalized to other disease states and immunological phenotypes. A later analysis found that HLA-associated TCR beta chains were more clonally expanded and had lower generation probabilities than equally common non-associated chains. Sequencing depth was assumed to be roughly uniform across donors in the presence/absence analyses, though that assumption may not hold. A further reported finding was that TCR beta sequences accurately predicted the HLA-A and HLA-B alleles for most subjects in the first cohort. In a later analysis, 16,951 TCR beta sequences were associated with specific HLA alleles at a false discovery rate of 0.05. Three of the identified cytomegalovirus-associated TCR beta chains were confirmed in vitro to be specific for cytomegalovirus antigens. Across donors, most TCR sequences were observed very rarely, whereas some public TCRs were present in many individuals. A cluster of highly shared sequence variants was judged likely to represent a technical artifact of the sequencing pipeline. This cohort had only TCR beta chains sequenced, and the lack of alpha or paired-chain data limited which features could be detected. V-gene and J-gene trimming of TCR beta chains was associated with a missense DCLRE1C variant in a later genetic analysis, and the association was replicated in an independent cohort. Several of the top co-occurrence clusters appeared to be linked to parvovirus B19, influenza, CMV and Epstein-Barr virus, according to a later analysis. A later analysis found that most CMV-associated TCR beta chains appeared HLA-restricted, with HLA associations seemingly driven largely by CMV exposure. In a later genetic analysis, fewer N-insertions in productive TCRs were reported among donors in an Asian-associated ancestry cluster than the roughly 700-donor mean. An earlier analysis of 450 to 750 of the donors showed that most TCR beta V segments appeared in productive rearrangements either about 87% or about 30% of the time, which broadly matched IMGT annotations. Linkage disequilibrium might explain the correlated functional status among segregating V segments, but an unknown experimental factor could not be ruled out.

Concerning this clone: Its antigen target is currently unknown. Base qualities were left out, and no much larger clone turns up one base away.

In total, 630 or so healthy bone marrow donors made up the cohort. At the time of sampling, every cohort member was nominally healthy, though immune exposures that went unrecorded were likely present. The donor was CMV seropositive and belonged to the group of 250 to 350 seropositive cohort members. A peripheral blood sample was collected from each donor, and TCR beta sequencing was performed on peripheral blood mononuclear cells. The Qiagen DNeasy Blood Extraction Kit was used to extract genomic DNA from the blood cell samples. V trim: 6 bases; J trim: 1 base; unmatched bases: 7. The CDR1 and CDR2 encoded by the germline V gene are SNHLY and FYNNEI. From the cysteine up to the phenylalanine, the CDR3 has a length of 16 residues. CDR3 DNA is the only sequence kept; it has 48 bases, read in frame from the first base. The protocol used for the library was the immunoSEQ multiplex PCR assay. A mixture of 60 forward primers for TCR Vbeta segments and 13 reverse primers for TCR Jbeta segments was used in the multiplex PCR. A multiplex PCR assay on genomic DNA amplified the CDR3 region of rearranged TCR beta genes. The Illumina HiSeq System was used to sequence the amplified TCR beta libraries as 87-base-pair reads. The study's processing was this. In a later analysis, 80 million or so unique TCR beta chains were counted across the approximately 620 repertoires, and some 10 million of these chains were shared by at least two donors. To remove PCR and sequencing errors, raw reads were error-corrected and collapsed into unique sequences using a nearest-neighbor algorithm that merged closely related sequences. CDR3 sequences were aligned to IMGT reference sequences to assign V, D and J gene segments. For a sequence to be retained, at least a six-nucleotide match to both a V gene segment and a J gene segment was required. Rearrangements were called productive when the CDR3 lacked stop codons and stayed in frame with V and J; all others were non-productive. CDR3 was defined according to IMGT convention as the region running from the second conserved V-encoded cysteine to the conserved J-encoded phenylalanine. The earlier analysis of more than 450 of the donors excluded sequences that lacked an unambiguous match to a single V gene segment. An earlier analysis of almost 600 of the donors classified V segments as functional when productive rearrangements were above 56.7% and as segregating when the standard deviation between donors was above 5%. A statistical classification framework was built to diagnose cytomegalovirus status from the catalog of TCR beta chain sequences. In a later analysis, V and J genes were assigned by comparing TCR nucleotide sequences against IMGT/GENE-DB human TR gene sequences. The TCRdist pipeline was used in a later analysis to assign CDR3 sequences and most-parsimonious VDJ recombination scenarios. In a later analysis, every TCR beta chain was defined by the combination of its CDR3 amino acid sequence and its V-gene family, and reads without a unique V-gene family were dropped. To address suspected cross-contamination and a sequencing artifact, a later analysis removed several hundred highly shared, low-generation-probability nucleotide sequences. In a later analysis, a clonal expansion index for each public chain was calculated from normalized within-repertoire ranks of inferred template counts. A later analysis computed generation probabilities with a VDJ recombination model fitted to out-of-frame rearrangements, and checked the results against IGoR. A later analysis scored TCR-TCR, TCR-HLA and TCR-CMV co-occurrence with hypergeometric tests, applying a repertoire-size bias correction to TCR pairs. A later analysis estimated false discovery rates by permuting HLA or CMV assignments 20 times. In a later analysis, co-occurring TCRs were grouped with DBSCAN, and TCRdist sequence similarity was added when clustering was performed within HLA-allele-positive subsets. Repertoires with fewer than 30,000 or more than 120,000 public chains were left out of co-occurrence clustering, as were five repertoires with anomalous nucleotide sharing. TCRdb re-hosts the immuneACCESS table, in-frame sequences only. Its copies lack some clones; in the studies checked, an unresolved V gene accounts for under half of them, and the cause for the rest is not known. Clonal size and the V and J genes are those of that table, whereas D and trimming came from the DNA. The sample table lists almost 65,000 clones, about three quarters of them with a count of one. Of the sample, about 4.8% is held by the ten largest clones.

The sample taken for sequencing was PBMCs. Rearrangement joined TRBV2 to TRBJ2-5, and 11 junctional nucleotides match TRBD2. The receptor was derived from a male donor in good health and CMV-seropositive. Here the CDR3 is given as CASRGGLAELQETQYF. DNA sequence: TGTGCCAGCAGGGGGGGACTAGCGGAACTCCAAGAGACCCAGTACTTC.